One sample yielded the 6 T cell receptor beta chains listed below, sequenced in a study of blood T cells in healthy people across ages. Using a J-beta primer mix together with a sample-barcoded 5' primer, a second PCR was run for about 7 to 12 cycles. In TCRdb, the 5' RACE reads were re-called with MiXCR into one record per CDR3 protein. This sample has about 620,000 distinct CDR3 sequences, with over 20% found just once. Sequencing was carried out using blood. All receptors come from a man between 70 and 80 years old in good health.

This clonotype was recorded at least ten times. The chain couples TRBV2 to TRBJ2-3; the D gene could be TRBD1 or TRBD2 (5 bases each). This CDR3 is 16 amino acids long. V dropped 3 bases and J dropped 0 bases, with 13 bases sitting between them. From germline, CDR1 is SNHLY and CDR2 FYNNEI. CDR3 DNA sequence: TGTGCCAGCAGTGAGCTGGGACCGGGGAGCACAGATACGCAGTATTTT. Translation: CASSELGPGSTDTQYF.

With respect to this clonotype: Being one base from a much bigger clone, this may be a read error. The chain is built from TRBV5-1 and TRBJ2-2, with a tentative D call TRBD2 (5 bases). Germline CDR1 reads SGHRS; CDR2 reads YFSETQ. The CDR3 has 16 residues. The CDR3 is CASSLYYERSTGERFF. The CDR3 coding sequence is TGCGCCAGCTCTCTTTACTATGAGCGGAGCACCGGGGAGCGGTTTTTT.

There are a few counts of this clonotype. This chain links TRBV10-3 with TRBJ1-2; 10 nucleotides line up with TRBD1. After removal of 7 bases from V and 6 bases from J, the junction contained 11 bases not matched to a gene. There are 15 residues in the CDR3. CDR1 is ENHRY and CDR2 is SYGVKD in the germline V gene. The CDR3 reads CAITVDRGASHGYTF. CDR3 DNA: TGTGCCATCACCGTGGACAGGGGGGCATCCCATGGCTACACCTTC.

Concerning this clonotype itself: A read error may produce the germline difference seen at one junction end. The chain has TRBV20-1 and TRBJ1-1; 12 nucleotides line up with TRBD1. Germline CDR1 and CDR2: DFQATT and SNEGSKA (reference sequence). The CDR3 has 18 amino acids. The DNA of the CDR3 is TGCAGTGCTAGACGGGGGGACAGGGGGCCTCCCGGGAACACTGAAGTTTTCTTT. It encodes CSARRGDRGPPGNTEVFF.

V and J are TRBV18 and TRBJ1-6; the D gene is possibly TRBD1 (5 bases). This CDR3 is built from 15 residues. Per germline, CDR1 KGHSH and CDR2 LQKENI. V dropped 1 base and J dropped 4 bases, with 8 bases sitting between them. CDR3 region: CASSPQGTYNSPLHF. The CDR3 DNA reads TGTGCCAGCTCACCACAGGGGACGTATAATTCACCCCTCCACTTT.

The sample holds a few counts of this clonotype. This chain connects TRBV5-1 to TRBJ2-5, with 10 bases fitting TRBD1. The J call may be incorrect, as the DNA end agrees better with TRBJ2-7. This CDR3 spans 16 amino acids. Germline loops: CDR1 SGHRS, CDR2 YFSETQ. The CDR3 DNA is TGCGCCAGCAGCATCCCGGACAGGGGGGGAACCTACGAGCAGTACTTC. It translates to CASSIPDRGGTYEQYF.